The next 2 T cell receptor beta chains were all read from a single sample in a study of blood T cell repertoires in COVID-19. The repertoire was sequenced with immunoSEQ multiplex PCR; TCRdb's copy has only in-frame clones and lacks some. The data contain about 290,000 clones, just under 85% of them singletons. Material for sequencing was peripheral blood. These receptors came from a woman aged 45 to 65 with active or convalescent COVID-19.

The chain is built from TRBV21-1 and TRBJ1-1; the table gives TRBD1 as D, unverified against the DNA. TRBV21-1 is an annotated pseudogene. This CDR3 has 15 residues. The CDR3 sequence: CASDYPRGLAAEAFF. CDR3 DNA sequence: TGTGCCAGCGACTACCCCAGGGGGCTTGCGGCTGAAGCTTTCTTT.

There are a few counts of this clone. The chain carries TRBV4-2 and TRBJ1-2; D remains unclear. The germline V gene has CDR1 LGHNA and CDR2 YNFKEQ. The V end lost 1 base, the J end lost 2 bases, and 11 bases lay between the germline ends. This CDR3 region has 15 residues. The CDR3 sequence is CASSQGTSSNYGYTF. CDR3 nucleotides: TGTGCCAGCAGCCAAGGGACTTCTTCCAACTATGGCTACACCTTC.